This is a list of T cell receptor beta chains from one sample in a study of T cell clones after liver transplantation. Some clones are missing from TCRdb's copy, which holds only in-frame ones; the method was immunoSEQ multiplex PCR. The table lists about 76,000 clones, over 80% of them singletons. The sequencing here drew on CD4+ T cells from blood, taken at the 22-month timepoint. These receptors came from a human patient who received a liver transplant. Some T cells may possibly be graft donor cells. The CDR3 runs from the conserved cysteine through the conserved F or W. Each record gives: J gene, D gene, clone size, V gene, CDR3 protein, CDR3 DNA. A D gene is named only where the DNA matches it firmly. Only part of the rows carry a size: once, few, many, or a class if the clone is expanded.

J gene: TRBJ2-7
D gene: .
clone size: .
V gene: TRBV6-5
CDR3 protein: CASRHTTYEQYF
CDR3 DNA: TGTGCCAGCAGACATACGACCTACGAGCAGTACTTC

J gene: TRBJ1-1
D gene: .
clone size: .
V gene: TRBV11-2
CDR3 protein: CASSLEGLRAFF
CDR3 DNA: TGTGCCAGCAGCTTAGAGGGGCTAAGAGCTTTCTTT

J gene: TRBJ1-2
D gene: .
clone size: .
V gene: TRBV7-9
CDR3 protein: CASSLWPVARGYGYTF
CDR3 DNA: TGTGCCAGCAGCTTATGGCCCGTGGCACGTGGCTATGGCTACACCTTC

J gene: TRBJ1-4
D gene: TRBD1
clone size: .
V gene: TRBV19
CDR3 protein: CASSPLDRDNEKLFF
CDR3 DNA: TGTGCCAGTAGTCCGCTCGACAGGGATAATGAAAAACTGTTTTTT

J gene: TRBJ1-2
D gene: .
clone size: .
V gene: TRBV25-1
CDR3 protein: CASSETGGGYTF
CDR3 DNA: TGTGCCAGCAGTGAAACGGGCGGTGGCTACACCTTC

J gene: TRBJ1-1
D gene: .
clone size: .
V gene: TRBV7-2
CDR3 protein: CASSLAPAMNTEAFF
CDR3 DNA: TGTGCCAGCAGCTTAGCTCCGGCTATGAACACTGAAGCTTTCTTT

J gene: TRBJ2-1
D gene: TRBD2
clone size: .
V gene: TRBV27
CDR3 protein: CASTFLPSGRMGEQFF
CDR3 DNA: TGTGCCAGCACCTTCTTGCCTAGCGGGAGGATGGGTGAGCAGTTCTTC

J gene: TRBJ2-7
D gene: .
clone size: .
V gene: TRBV9
CDR3 protein: CASSEDQGLREQYF
CDR3 DNA: TGTGCCAGCAGCGAAGATCAGGGGCTGCGAGAGCAGTACTTC

J gene: TRBJ2-3
D gene: .
clone size: .
V gene: TRBV10-3
CDR3 protein: CAISDGAGNTDTQYF
CDR3 DNA: TGTGCCATCAGCGACGGTGCGGGAAACACAGATACGCAGTATTTT

J gene: TRBJ2-3
D gene: .
clone size: .
V gene: TRBV7-9
CDR3 protein: CASSLQRNADTQYF
CDR3 DNA: TGTGCCAGCAGCTTACAGCGAAATGCAGATACGCAGTATTTT

J gene: TRBJ2-7
D gene: TRBD1
clone size: .
V gene: TRBV6-6
CDR3 protein: CASRPTGTGGDYEQYF
CDR3 DNA: TGTGCCAGCAGACCCACCGGGACAGGGGGCGACTACGAGCAGTACTTC

J gene: TRBJ1-2
D gene: TRBD1
clone size: .
V gene: TRBV28
CDR3 protein: CASSLDRGLGGYTF
CDR3 DNA: TGTGCCAGCAGTTTGGACAGGGGCTTGGGTGGCTACACCTTC

J gene: TRBJ1-5
D gene: .
clone size: few
V gene: TRBV28
CDR3 protein: CASSSPRTANQPQHF
CDR3 DNA: TGTGCCAGCAGTTCACCAAGGACAGCAAATCAGCCCCAGCATTTT

J gene: TRBJ2-1
D gene: TRBD1
clone size: .
V gene: TRBV5-1
CDR3 protein: CASSRGTGYDSSYNEQFF
CDR3 DNA: TGCGCCAGCAGCCGCGGGACAGGGTACGACAGCTCCTACAATGAGCAGTTCTTC

J gene: TRBJ2-7
D gene: TRBD1
clone size: .
V gene: TRBV7-2
CDR3 protein: CASSPGQGNYEQYF
CDR3 DNA: TGTGCCAGCAGCCCGGGACAGGGTAACTACGAGCAGTACTTC

J gene: TRBJ2-2
D gene: .
clone size: .
V gene: TRBV7-9
CDR3 protein: CASSPRDLTLSRNTGELFF
CDR3 DNA: TGTGCCAGCAGCCCGAGGGACCTTACCCTATCGAGGAACACCGGGGAGCTGTTTTTT

J gene: TRBJ2-1
D gene: TRBD2
clone size: few
V gene: TRBV30
CDR3 protein: CAWSVRGVSYNEQFF
CDR3 DNA: TGTGCCTGGAGTGTGCGGGGGGTCTCCTACAATGAGCAGTTCTTC